Presented here are 13 T cell receptor beta chains from one specimen sequenced in a study of blood T cell repertoires in COVID-19 (TCRdb year 2020). To prepare the library, the immunoSEQ multiplex PCR assay was applied. Sourced from immuneACCESS, this table was stored by TCRdb with only in-frame sequences that have V and J called. A share of the clones is absent; for the studies checked, an unresolved V gene accounts for under half, and the remainder has no known explanation. The sample has fewer than 400,000 clones on record, roughly 86% of them singletons. The ten largest clonotypes hold around 3% of the sample. Input material: peripheral blood. These receptors were collected from a human donor in a cohort sampled during active COVID-19.

The rearrangement joins TRBV2 to TRBJ2-1; D gene uncertain. The V end lost 6 bases, the J end lost 0 bases, and 12 bases lay between the germline ends. Looked up from germline, CDR1 is SNHLY and CDR2 is FYNNEI. This CDR3 region has 15 residues. CDR3 loop: CASRELESSYNEQFF. As DNA, the CDR3 is TGTGCCAGCAGGGAGCTGGAGAGCTCCTACAATGAGCAGTTCTTC. Supplemented by reference TRBV2 and TRBJ2-1, the full variable domain reads EPEVTQTPSHQVTQMGQEVILRCVPISNHLYFYWYRQILGQKVEFLVSFYNNEISEKSEIFDDQFSVERPDGSNFTLKIRSTKLEDSAMYFCASRELESSYNEQFFGPGTRLTVL.

V and J are TRBV5-4 and TRBJ2-7, with 9 bases aligning to TRBD1. From germline, CDR1 is SGHNT and CDR2 YYREEE (reference sequence). V shed 10 bases, J shed 3 bases, and the junction held 14 bases outside the gene matches. The CDR3 runs to 15 residues. CDR3 coding DNA: TGTGCCGCAGAGGCCAAAGGACAGGGGCGCTACGAGCAGTACTTC. Translation gives CAAEAKGQGRYEQYF.

The gene calls are TRBV12-2 and TRBJ1-5. TRBV12-2 is an annotated pseudogene. The CDR3 spans 22 residues. In DNA form, the CDR3 reads TGTGCAAGTCGCTTAGGATACGGAGGTGGGATGGACCACTTACGGGGAAATCAGCCCCAGCATTTT. Amino acids: CASRLGYGGGMDHLRGNQPQHF.

V and J are TRBV5-1 and TRBJ1-6; 9 bases align to TRBD1. There are 18 residues in the CDR3. J was trimmed by 9 bases and V by 3 bases; bases with no gene match: 16. CDR1 and CDR2 from the germline V gene are SGHRS and YFSETQ. CDR3 DNA: TGCGCCAGCAGCTCACCGGGACAGGGTTTCTTGGGAAGTTCACCCCTCCACTTT. This sequence encodes CASSSPGQGFLGSSPLHF.

V and J are TRBV28 and TRBJ2-5; 9 bases align to TRBD1. In germline, CDR1 is MDHEN, CDR2 SYDVKM. This CDR3 spans 15 amino acids. Germline trimming cut 5 bases from V and 5 bases from J; bases unmatched to any gene: 9. This CDR3 reads CASSATQGAGETQYF. The CDR3 DNA follows: TGTGCCAGCAGTGCAACACAGGGGGCGGGTGAGACCCAGTACTTC.

The gene calls are TRBV2 and TRBJ2-1; D is unresolved. V shed 2 bases and J shed 11 bases, with 7 bases lying between them. Germline V gene sequence: CDR1 SNHLY, CDR2 FYNNEI. This CDR3 is 11 amino acids long. CDR3 sequence: CASSEMEKQFF. The CDR3, as DNA: TGTGCCAGCAGTGAAATGGAGAAGCAGTTCTTC.

The chain carries TRBV2 and TRBJ2-1, with 12 nucleotides matching TRBD2. This CDR3 has 14 residues. The V gene's germline CDR1 is SNHLY and CDR2 FYNNEI. The junction had 5 bases not matched to a gene; V was cut back by 6 bases and J by 8 bases. This CDR3 is CASSPSGGVDEQFF. The CDR3 DNA sequence: TGTGCCAGCAGCCCTAGCGGGGGGGTTGATGAGCAGTTCTTC.

The chain has TRBV27 and TRBJ2-4, with a possible D match to TRBD1 (5 bases). This CDR3 region has 14 residues. CDR1 is MNHEY and CDR2 is SMNVEV in the germline V gene (reference sequence). V lost 6 bases to trimming and J lost 6 bases, with 15 bases between them. The CDR3 sequence is CASSPGPRANIQYF. In nucleotides, the CDR3 is TGTGCCAGCAGCCCAGGGCCCCGTGCAAACATTCAGTACTTC.

V is TRBV5-6 and J is TRBJ2-7, with D possibly being TRBD1 (5 bases). The CDR3 loop spans 14 amino acids. CDR1 SGHDT and CDR2 YYEEEE come from the germline V gene. The V gene lost 4 bases and the J gene lost 6 bases, with 17 bases spanning the gap. In DNA form, the CDR3 reads TGTGCCAGCAGCCCATCGTGGGGCGGCAGCGAGCAGTACTTC. Its translation is CASSPSWGGSEQYF.

The chain joins TRBV28 to TRBJ2-7; 7 nucleotides line up with TRBD1. Germline V gene data show CDR1 as MDHEN and CDR2 as SYDVKM. The CDR3 is 14 residues long. Trimming removed 6 bases from V and 3 bases from J; junction bases left unmatched: 8. DNA of the CDR3: TGTGCCAGCAGAAGGACAGGTTCTGGCTACGAGCAGTACTTC. Translating gives CASRRTGSGYEQYF.

The chain carries TRBV20-1 and TRBJ2-7, with D maybe TRBD2 (5 bases). Germline CDR1 is DFQATT and CDR2 is SNEGSKA (reference sequence). Trimming removed 3 bases from V and 5 bases from J, with 14 bases in between. The CDR3 is made up of 13 amino acids. The CDR3 nucleotides read TGCAGTGCTAGTGAGGGAGTAGGCCACGAGCAGTACTTC. Protein sequence: CSASEGVGHEQYF.

This clone was seen just once. The chain couples TRBV6-1 to TRBJ2-1; TRBD1 is a possible D gene (6 bases). Germline CDR1 and CDR2: MNHNS and SASEGT. Trimming stripped 3 bases from V and 7 bases from J, with 10 bases between. The CDR3 runs to 13 residues. The CDR3 region has the DNA TGTGCCAGCAGTGATTTGAGGGGGAATGAGCAGTTCTTC. Protein sequence: CASSDLRGNEQFF.

This clone showed up many times. The chain recombines TRBV6-1 with TRBJ1-5, with TRBD1 as a possible D gene (5 bases). The CDR3 totals 14 residues. Germline V gene data show CDR1 as MNHNS and CDR2 as SASEGT. V was cut by 3 bases and J by 3 bases, with 9 bases left in between. The CDR3 sequence is CASSDPRVNQPQHF. The CDR3, as DNA: TGTGCCAGCAGTGACCCCAGGGTCAATCAGCCCCAGCATTTT.